Presented here are 2 T cell receptor beta chains from one specimen sequenced in a study of shared clonotypes between healthy human individuals. Data came from immunoSEQ multiplex PCR; TCRdb stores just in-frame clones and leaves some out. This table holds roughly 2.2 million clones, less than 95% found once. The sample was naive CD4+ T cells from PBMCs. Subset reported: CD45RA+ positively selected. The receptors originated from a man between 18 and 29 years old in good health. Some clones in this sample may be carry-over from other donors' samples.

V usage is TRBV15 and J usage is TRBJ1-2; D is undetermined. The germline V and J ends were trimmed by 1 base and 4 bases, with 10 bases remaining between them. The length of the CDR3 is 14 residues. The V gene's germline CDR1 is LNHNV and CDR2 YYDKDF (reference sequence). The CDR3 region is CATSRVARSYGYTF. CDR3 DNA: TGTGCCACCAGCAGAGTTGCCAGGTCCTATGGCTACACCTTC.

V is TRBV5-1 and J is TRBJ2-1, with 7 bases that match TRBD2. CDR1 is SGHRS, CDR2 YFSETQ, per germline. V lost 4 bases and J lost 4; bases outside the gene matches: 8. The CDR3 loop spans 15 amino acids. CDR3 nucleotide sequence: TGCGCCAGCAGCCCTTCGGACGGGAGGTACAATGAGCAGTTCTTC. It specifies CASSPSDGRYNEQFF. Together with reference TRBV5-1 and TRBJ2-1, the CDR3 gives the full variable domain: KAGVTQTPRYLIKTRGQQVTLSCSPISGHRSVSWYQQTPGQGLQFLFEYFSETQRNKGNFPGRFSGRQFSNSRSEMNVSTLELGDSALYLCASSPSDGRYNEQFFGPGTRLTVL.